The TCR beta chain described here comes from a study of metastatic and nonmetastatic thyroid tumors. This clone was seen ten or more times. Thyroid surgery had not been preceded by any treatment in any patient. With MiXCR, TCRdb called clones anew from the PCR reads. The table includes about 69,000 clones, 14% detected once. Input material: blood. The sequence derives from a male donor with papillary thyroid cancer or a benign thyroid nodule (not recorded which). Some clones in this sample may be carry-over from other donors' samples.

The CDR3 sequence: CASSSSWRVLIPYNEQFF. DNA for the CDR3: TGTGCCAGCAGTTCTTCCTGGCGGGTGCTGATCCCCTACAATGAGCAGTTCTTC. The chain joins TRBV6-2 or TRBV6-3 to TRBJ2-1; TRBD2 is a possible D gene (5 bases). This CDR3 contains 18 residues. Germline V lookup: CDR1 MNHEY, CDR2 SVGEGT. Trimming shortened V by 4 bases and J by 2 bases, and 21 bases separated the two germline ends.